This T cell receptor (beta chain) was recovered during a study of blood T cells in healthy people across ages. General observations from the study: Diversity of TCR beta per million T cells declined in a roughly linear way with age.

A few counts support this clonotype. No antigen is known for it. Germline V CDR1 and CDR2: SGHVS, FQNEAQ. The CDR3 contains 17 residues. The ends lost 5 bases at V and 1 base at J; junction bases unmatched: 9. Each donor was a healthy Caucasian individual from Russia, aged about 6 to 95. Using a J-beta primer mix together with a sample-barcoded 5' primer, a second PCR was run for about 6 to 12 cycles. Unique molecular identifiers of 12 random nucleotides labeled each cDNA. TCRdb re-called the 5' RACE reads through MiXCR, storing one row per CDR3 protein. This table holds fewer than 1 million distinct CDR3 sequences, around 42% found once.

The specimen was blood. The chain couples TRBV7-8 to TRBJ2-1; TRBD2 aligns across 9 bases. This clonotype was obtained from a man aged 55 to 70 in good health. Here the CDR3 reads CASSVSGGRVSYNEQFF. In nucleotides, the CDR3 is TGTGCCAGCAGCGTTAGCGGGGGCAGGGTTTCCTACAATGAGCAGTTCTTC.